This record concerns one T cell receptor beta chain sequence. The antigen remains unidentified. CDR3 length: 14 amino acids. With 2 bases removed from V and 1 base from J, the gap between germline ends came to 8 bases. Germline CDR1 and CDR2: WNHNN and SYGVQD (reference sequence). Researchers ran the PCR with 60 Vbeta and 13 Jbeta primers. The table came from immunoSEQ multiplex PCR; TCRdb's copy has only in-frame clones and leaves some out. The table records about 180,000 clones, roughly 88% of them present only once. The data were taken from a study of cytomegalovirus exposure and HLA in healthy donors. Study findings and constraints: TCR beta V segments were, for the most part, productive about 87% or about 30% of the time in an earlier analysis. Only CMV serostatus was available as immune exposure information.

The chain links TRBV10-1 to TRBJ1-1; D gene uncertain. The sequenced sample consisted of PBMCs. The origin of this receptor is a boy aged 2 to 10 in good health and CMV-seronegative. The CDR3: CASSEAAGNTEAFF. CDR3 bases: TGCGCCAGCAGTGAGGCGGCGGGGAACACTGAAGCTTTCTTT.